These 21 T cell receptor beta chains came from one sample sequenced in a study of blood T cell repertoires in COVID-19. Using immunoSEQ multiplex PCR, the repertoire was profiled, and TCRdb retains in-frame clones only, with some absent. The sample lists 150,000 to 200,000 clones; about 92% were seen once. Sequencing was done on a sample of peripheral blood. The source is a man aged 25-40 years with COVID-19, enrolled during active disease.

The chain employs TRBV7-2 and TRBJ1-3; D is possibly TRBD1 (6 bases). The CDR3 loop spans 15 amino acids. Germline V gene lookup returns CDR1 SGHTA and CDR2 FQGNSA. V was pared by 5 bases and J by 2 bases, with 13 bases between. The CDR3 spells CASSTTGIPGNTIYF. In nucleotides, the CDR3 is TGTGCCAGCAGCACCACAGGGATCCCTGGAAACACCATATATTTT.

The table lists this clone with a count of one. The gene calls are TRBV30 and TRBJ1-5; D may be TRBD1 (5 bases). Germline lookup yields CDR1 GTSNPN and CDR2 SVGIG (reference sequence). V lost 2 bases to trimming and J lost 4 bases, with 12 bases between them. The CDR3 loop spans 14 amino acids. CDR3 nucleotides: TGTGCCTGGAGTACGGGGGTAGGGAATCAGCCCCAGCATTTT. It is translated as CAWSTGVGNQPQHF.

The chain carries TRBV6-1 and TRBJ2-7; the D gene is possibly TRBD1 (5 bases). V lost 2 bases and J 5 bases, leaving 16 bases between the germline ends. CDR1 is MNHNS and CDR2 is SASEGT in the germline V gene. The CDR3 is 15 amino acids. The CDR3 region has the DNA TGTGCCAGCAGTGAATGGAAAGGGGCAGTCAACGAGCAGTACTTC. Its protein product is CASSEWKGAVNEQYF.

The V call is TRBV9, the J call TRBJ2-3, with 8 bases lining up with TRBD2. V shed 5 bases and J 3 bases; nucleotides not matched to a gene: 8. Germline loops: CDR1 SGDLS, CDR2 YYNGEE. The CDR3 is 15 amino acids. The chain's CDR3 is CASSPVAGRTDTQYF. As DNA, the CDR3 is TGTGCCAGCAGTCCAGTAGCGGGGAGGACAGATACGCAGTATTTT.

Comment on this clone: Other DNA sequences in this sample translate to the same CDR3. V gene TRBV5-5 combines with J gene TRBJ2-2, with D tentatively TRBD1 (5 bases). The ends were cut back, 4 bases at V and 0 bases at J, with 7 bases in the middle. The CDR3 covers 14 residues. From germline, CDR1 is SGHKS and CDR2 YYEKEE (reference sequence). CDR3 amino acids: CASSTGANTGELFF. CDR3 nucleotides: TGTGCCAGCAGCACAGGCGCGAACACCGGGGAGCTGTTTTTT. Complete variable domain (other parts from reference TRBV5-5 and TRBJ2-2): DAGVTQSPTHLIKTRGQQVTLRCSPISGHKSVSWYQQVLGQGPQFIFQYYEKEERGRGNFPDRFSARQFPNYSSELNVNALLLGDSALYLCASSTGANTGELFFGEGSRLTVL.

The J gene is TRBJ1-3, the V gene TRBV9; maybe TRBD1 (5 bases). In germline, CDR1 is SGDLS, CDR2 YYNGEE. Trimming took 3 bases from V and 0 from J, leaving 16 bases between them. This CDR3 region has 17 residues. The CDR3 coding sequence is TGTGCCAGCAGCGCCTCAGCGGGGCTCTACTCTGGAAACACCATATATTTT. This gives the protein CASSASAGLYSGNTIYF.

The rearrangement joins TRBV18 to TRBJ1-1; D is perhaps TRBD1 (5 bases). The CDR3 extends over 15 amino acids. Trimming took 2 bases from V and 0 from J, leaving 10 bases between them. Germline loops: CDR1 KGHSH, CDR2 LQKENI. The CDR3 DNA follows: TGTGCCAGCTCACCAGCGACAGTCATGAACACTGAAGCTTTCTTT. The encoded protein is CASSPATVMNTEAFF.

In nucleotides, the CDR3 is TGTGCCAGCAGCTTAACAGGGGGACTCTACGAGCAGTACTTC. Its translation: CASSLTGGLYEQYF. The chain couples TRBV7-9 to TRBJ2-7; 8 bases line up with TRBD1. The CDR3 length is 14 residues. Germline values: CDR1 SEHNR, CDR2 FQNEAQ (reference sequence). The junction had 3 bases not matched to a gene; V was cut back by 2 bases and J by 3 bases. Full variable domain (rest looked up from reference TRBV7-9 and TRBJ2-7): DTGVSQNPRHKITKRGQNVTFRCDPISEHNRLYWYRQTLGQGPEFLTYFQNEAQLEKSRLLSDRFSAERPKGSFSTLEIQRTEQGDSAMYLCASSLTGGLYEQYFGPGTRLTVT.

The chain has TRBV7-9 and TRBJ2-6; 11 nucleotides match TRBD1. The CDR3 contains 19 residues. The germline V gene encodes CDR1 SEHNR and CDR2 FQNEAQ (reference sequence). V shed 7 bases and J 0 bases; nucleotides not matched to a gene: 11. CDR3: CASNVLGQGESSGANVLTF. CDR3 nucleotides: TGTGCCAGCAACGTACTGGGACAGGGGGAAAGCTCTGGGGCCAACGTCCTGACTTTC.

This chain links TRBV2 with TRBJ2-5; 8 bases map to TRBD2. The V gene end was trimmed by 4 bases and the J gene end by 6 bases; junction bases not matched to a gene: 13. The CDR3 has 16 amino acids. CDR1 SNHLY and CDR2 FYNNEI come from the germline V gene. Written as DNA, the CDR3 is TGTGCCAGCAGTGCCCTCCCTCGGGGGGGGTTGAAGACCCAGTACTTC. It yields the protein CASSALPRGGLKTQYF.

This chain links TRBV11-1 with TRBJ2-3, with 10 positions matching TRBD2. The CDR3 contains 15 residues. V gave up 5 bases and J gave up 4 bases; unmatched junction bases: 6. The germline V gene has CDR1 SGHAT and CDR2 FQDESV (reference sequence). As DNA, the CDR3 is TGTGCCAGCAGCCATAAGCGGGGGGGATCAGATACGCAGTATTTT. Translating it yields CASSHKRGGSDTQYF.

The V call is TRBV19, the J call TRBJ2-7, with TRBD1 as a possible D gene (6 bases). V lost 5 bases to trimming and J lost 5 bases, with 19 bases between them. From germline, CDR1 is LNHDA and CDR2 SQIVND (reference sequence). This CDR3 spans 15 amino acids. This chain's CDR3 is CASSDRPGVSDEQYF. CDR3 bases: TGTGCCAGTAGTGACCGTCCAGGGGTAAGCGACGAGCAGTACTTC.

This clone was detected once. The chain employs TRBV6-1 and TRBJ2-1, with 8 positions matching TRBD1. Germline CDR1 MNHNS, CDR2 SASEGT. There are 16 residues in the CDR3. V lost 4 bases, J lost 1 base, and 6 bases stayed unmatched. The CDR3 sequence is CASSGRTGSSYNEQFF. The DNA for the CDR3 is TGTGCCAGCAGTGGACGGACAGGGTCTTCCTACAATGAGCAGTTCTTC.

The genes are TRBV7-3 and TRBJ2-7, with TRBD1 matching 8 bases. V lost 3 bases and J lost 4; bases outside the gene matches: 5. The CDR3 is made up of 14 amino acids. Germline CDR1 reads SGHTA; CDR2 reads FQGTGA. CDR3 DNA: TGTGCCAGCAGCTTTTCAGGGGGCGCTTACGAGCAGTACTTC. Translating it yields CASSFSGGAYEQYF.

This sequence joins TRBV11-2 and TRBJ1-1, with a possible D match to TRBD1 (5 bases). Trimming left V 4 bases short and J 1 base short, with 16 bases between. Per the germline V gene, CDR1 is SGHAT and CDR2 is FQNNGV. CDR3 length: 16 residues. CDR3: CASSSKSTGGNTEAFF. CDR3 nucleotide sequence: TGTGCCAGCAGCTCAAAGTCGACGGGGGGGAACACTGAAGCTTTCTTT.

In DNA form, the CDR3 reads TGTGCCACCAGCAGAGAATGGAGACAGGATACGCAGTATTTT. Translated, it gives CATSREWRQDTQYF. This chain joins TRBV15 and TRBJ2-3; possibly TRBD1 for D (5 bases). The CDR3 loop spans 14 amino acids. Germline CDR1 LNHNV, CDR2 YYDKDF (reference sequence). The V end lost 0 bases, the J end lost 6 bases, and 10 bases lay between the germline ends.

The chain uses TRBV6-6 and TRBJ2-1; D unclear. Trimming shortened V by 5 bases and J by 0 bases, and 11 bases separated the two germline ends. The germline CDR1 and CDR2 sequences are MNHNY and SVGAGI (reference sequence). The CDR3 is made up of 15 amino acids. This CDR3 reads CASSPYVSSYNEQFF. In nucleotides, the CDR3 is TGTGCCAGCAGTCCGTACGTGAGCTCCTACAATGAGCAGTTCTTC.

The J gene is TRBJ1-1, the V gene TRBV7-3; 9 nucleotides match TRBD1. The V gene's germline CDR1 is SGHTA and CDR2 FQGTGA. Unmatched junction bases numbered 4, after V lost 1 base and J lost 7 bases. The CDR3 has 14 amino acids. The CDR3 coding sequence is TGTGCCAGCAGCTTAAACCCGGGACAGGGTGAAGCTTTCTTT. This gives the protein CASSLNPGQGEAFF.

This sequence joins TRBV18 and TRBJ2-1, with 12 nucleotides matching TRBD2. Per the germline V gene, CDR1 is KGHSH and CDR2 is LQKENI. This CDR3 comprises 16 residues. Unmatched junction bases numbered 7, after V lost 3 bases and J lost 7 bases. CDR3 bases: TGTGCCAGCTCACCTCCGACAGGACTAGCGGGAAATGAGCAGTTCTTC. Protein product: CASSPPTGLAGNEQFF.

V is TRBV19 and J is TRBJ1-1; D is possibly TRBD1 (6 bases). CDR3 length equals 14 residues. Trimming cost V 10 bases and J 0 bases, with 15 bases left between them. The germline CDR1 and CDR2 sequences are LNHDA and SQIVND (reference sequence). The CDR3 DNA follows: TGTGCCACAGCATTTAGGGGGATGAACACTGAAGCTTTCTTT. Translation: CATAFRGMNTEAFF.

The chain combines TRBV7-8 with TRBJ1-1; 7 bases line up with TRBD1. J gave up 0 bases and V 3 bases, and 4 bases lay outside the gene matches. The CDR3 contains 15 residues. CDR1 and CDR2 (germline): SGHVS, FQNEAQ. The CDR3 loop reads CASSFRQGVNTEAFF. Here the CDR3 DNA reads TGTGCCAGCAGCTTCCGACAGGGAGTGAACACTGAAGCTTTCTTT.